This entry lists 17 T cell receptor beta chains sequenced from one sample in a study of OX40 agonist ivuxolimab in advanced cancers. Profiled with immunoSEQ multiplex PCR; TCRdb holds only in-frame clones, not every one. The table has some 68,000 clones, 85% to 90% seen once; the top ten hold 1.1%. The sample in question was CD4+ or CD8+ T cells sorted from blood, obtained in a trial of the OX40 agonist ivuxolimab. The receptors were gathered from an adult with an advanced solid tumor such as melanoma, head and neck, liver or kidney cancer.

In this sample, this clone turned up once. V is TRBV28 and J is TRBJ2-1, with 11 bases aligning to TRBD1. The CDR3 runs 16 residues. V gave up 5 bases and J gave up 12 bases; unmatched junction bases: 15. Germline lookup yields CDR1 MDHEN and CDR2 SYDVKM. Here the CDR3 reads CASSPTSGQGVIGQFF. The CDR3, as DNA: TGTGCCAGCAGTCCGACCTCGGGACAGGGGGTAATAGGGCAGTTCTTC.

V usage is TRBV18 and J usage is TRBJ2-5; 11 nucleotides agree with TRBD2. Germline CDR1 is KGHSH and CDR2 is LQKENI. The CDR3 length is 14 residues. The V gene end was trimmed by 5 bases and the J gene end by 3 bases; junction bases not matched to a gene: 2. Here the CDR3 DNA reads TGTGCCAGCTCATTGGGACTAGCGGAAGAGACCCAGTACTTC. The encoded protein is CASSLGLAEETQYF.

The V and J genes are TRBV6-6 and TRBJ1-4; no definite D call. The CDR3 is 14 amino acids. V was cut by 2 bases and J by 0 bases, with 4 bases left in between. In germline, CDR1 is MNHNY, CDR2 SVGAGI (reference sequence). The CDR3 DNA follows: TGTGCCAGCAGTTACGAGGCAACTAATGAAAAACTGTTTTTT. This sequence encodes CASSYEATNEKLFF.

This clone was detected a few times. DNA of the CDR3: TGTGCCAGTAGTATCATAGGGCCCAATCAGCCCCAGCATTTT. It codes for CASSIIGPNQPQHF. The chain couples TRBV19 to TRBJ1-5, with no clear D. Germline V gives CDR1 LNHDA, CDR2 SQIVND (reference sequence). The V end was cut by 3 bases, the J end by 3 bases, with 9 bases between. This CDR3 region has 14 residues. The full variable domain, its missing parts supplied by reference TRBV19 and TRBJ1-5, is DGGITQSPKYLFRKEGQNVTLSCEQNLNHDAMYWYRQDPGQGLRLIYYSQIVNDFQKGDIAEGYSVSREKKESFPLTVTSAQKNPTAFYLCASSIIGPNQPQHFGDGTRLSIL.

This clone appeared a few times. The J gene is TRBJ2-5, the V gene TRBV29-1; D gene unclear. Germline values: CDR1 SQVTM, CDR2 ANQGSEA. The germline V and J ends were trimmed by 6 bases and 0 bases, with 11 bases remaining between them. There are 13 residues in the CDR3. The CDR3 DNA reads TGCAGCGTCGCCTCTGCATACCAAGAGACCCAGTACTTC. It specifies CSVASAYQETQYF.

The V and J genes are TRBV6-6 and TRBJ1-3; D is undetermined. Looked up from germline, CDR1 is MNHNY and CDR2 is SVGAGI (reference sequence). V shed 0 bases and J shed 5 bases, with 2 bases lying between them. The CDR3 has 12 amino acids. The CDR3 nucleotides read TGTGCCAGCAGTTACTCGAGAAACACCATATATTTT. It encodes CASSYSRNTIYF.

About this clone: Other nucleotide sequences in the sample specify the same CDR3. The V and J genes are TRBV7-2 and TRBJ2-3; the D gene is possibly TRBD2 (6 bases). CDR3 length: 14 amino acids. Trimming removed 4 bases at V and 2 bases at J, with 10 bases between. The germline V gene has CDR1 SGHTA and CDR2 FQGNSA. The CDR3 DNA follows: TGTGCCAGCAGCTCGACTAGACACACAGATACGCAGTATTTT. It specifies CASSSTRHTDTQYF.

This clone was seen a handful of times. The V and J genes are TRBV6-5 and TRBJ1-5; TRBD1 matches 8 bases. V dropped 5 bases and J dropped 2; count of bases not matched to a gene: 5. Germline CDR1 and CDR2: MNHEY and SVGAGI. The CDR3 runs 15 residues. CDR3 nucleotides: TGTGCCAGCAGTACCCAGGGGGCTGGCAATCAGCCCCAGCATTTT. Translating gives CASSTQGAGNQPQHF.

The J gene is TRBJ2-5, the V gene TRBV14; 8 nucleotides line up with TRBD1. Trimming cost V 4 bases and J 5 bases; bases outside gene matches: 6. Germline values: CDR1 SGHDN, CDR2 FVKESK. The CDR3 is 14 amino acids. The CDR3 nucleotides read TGTGCCAGCAGCCTACGGACAGGGCGGGAGACCCAGTACTTC. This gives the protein CASSLRTGRETQYF.

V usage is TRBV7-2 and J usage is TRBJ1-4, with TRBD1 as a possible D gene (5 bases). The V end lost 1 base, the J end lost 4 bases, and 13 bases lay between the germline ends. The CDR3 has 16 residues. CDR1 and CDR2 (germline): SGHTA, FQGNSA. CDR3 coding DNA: TGTGCCAGCAGCTTAGACGGGACGGATGTTAATGAAAAACTGTTTTTT. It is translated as CASSLDGTDVNEKLFF.

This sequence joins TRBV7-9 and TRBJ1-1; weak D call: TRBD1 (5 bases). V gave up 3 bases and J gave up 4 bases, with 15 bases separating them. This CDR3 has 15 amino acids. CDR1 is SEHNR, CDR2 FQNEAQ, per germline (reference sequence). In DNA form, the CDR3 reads TGTGCCAGCAGCTTGGAATCAGGGAGGAGCACTGAAGCTTTCTTT. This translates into CASSLESGRSTEAFF.

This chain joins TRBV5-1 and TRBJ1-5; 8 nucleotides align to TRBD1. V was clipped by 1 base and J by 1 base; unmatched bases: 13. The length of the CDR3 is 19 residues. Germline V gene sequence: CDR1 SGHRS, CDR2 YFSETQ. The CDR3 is CASSLYPQDRAGSNQPQHF. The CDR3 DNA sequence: TGCGCCAGCAGCTTGTACCCCCAGGACAGGGCGGGGAGCAATCAGCCCCAGCATTTT. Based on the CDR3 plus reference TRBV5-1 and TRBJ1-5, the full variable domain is KAGVTQTPRYLIKTRGQQVTLSCSPISGHRSVSWYQQTPGQGLQFLFEYFSETQRNKGNFPGRFSGRQFSNSRSEMNVSTLELGDSALYLCASSLYPQDRAGSNQPQHFGDGTRLSIL.

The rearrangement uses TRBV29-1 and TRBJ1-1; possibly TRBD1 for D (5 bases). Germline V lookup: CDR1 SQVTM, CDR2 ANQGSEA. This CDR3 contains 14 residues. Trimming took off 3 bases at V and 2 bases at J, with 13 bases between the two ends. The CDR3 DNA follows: TGCAGCGTTGAGGACACGGAGCCAAACACTGAAGCTTTCTTT. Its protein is CSVEDTEPNTEAFF. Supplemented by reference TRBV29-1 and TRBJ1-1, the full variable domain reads SAVISQKPSRDICQRGTSLTIQCQVDSQVTMMFWYRQQPGQSLTLIATANQGSEATYESGFVIDKFPISRPNLTFSTLTVSNMSPEDSSIYLCSVEDTEPNTEAFFGQGTRLTVV.

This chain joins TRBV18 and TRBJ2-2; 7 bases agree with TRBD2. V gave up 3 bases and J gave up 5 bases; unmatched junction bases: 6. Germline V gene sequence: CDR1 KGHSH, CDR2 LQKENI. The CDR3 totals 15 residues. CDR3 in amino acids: CASSPALGGTGELFF. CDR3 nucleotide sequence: TGTGCCAGCTCACCTGCGCTGGGAGGGACCGGGGAGCTGTTTTTT.

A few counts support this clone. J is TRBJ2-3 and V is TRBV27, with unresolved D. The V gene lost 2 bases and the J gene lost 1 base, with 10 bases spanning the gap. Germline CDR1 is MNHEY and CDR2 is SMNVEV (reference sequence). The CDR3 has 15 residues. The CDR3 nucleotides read TGTGCCAGCAGTTTAAGTGCCTTGGGCACAGATACGCAGTATTTT. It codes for CASSLSALGTDTQYF.

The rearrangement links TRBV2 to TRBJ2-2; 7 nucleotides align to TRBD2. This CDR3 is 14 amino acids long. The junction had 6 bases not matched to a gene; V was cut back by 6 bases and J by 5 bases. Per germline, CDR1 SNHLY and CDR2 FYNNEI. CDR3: CASRPREVTGELFF. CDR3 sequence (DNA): TGTGCCAGCAGGCCCCGGGAGGTAACCGGGGAGCTGTTTTTT.

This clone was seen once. CDR3 nucleotides: TGTGCCAGCAGCAATGTGGGGGTCACAGATACGCAGTATTTT. It specifies CASSNVGVTDTQYF. The chain uses TRBV11-3 and TRBJ2-3, with D tentatively TRBD1 or TRBD2 (5 bases each). With 5 bases removed from V and 2 bases from J, the gap between germline ends came to 11 bases. The CDR3 has 14 residues. Germline V gene sequence: CDR1 SGHNT, CDR2 YENEEA.